This T cell receptor (beta chain) was identified in a study of blood T cell repertoires in COVID-19 (dated by TCRdb to about 2020). With regard to the full study: The collaborator samples originated in the United States, Italy and Spain and spanned the acute and convalescent phases of COVID-19. The material from the prospective study consisted of cDNA or gDNA derived from T cells, B-cell-depleted T cells, or PBMCs. The dataset comprised deeply sampled blood TCRbeta repertoires from subjects exposed to, actively infected with, or recovered from COVID-19. The repertoires were released in a freely available public database meant as a resource for research on the immune response to SARS-CoV-2. Samples were obtained from the ongoing ImmuneRACE study (first 160 participants) and from about 1,300 subjects provided by 6 global collaborators. Nearly every sample came with metadata listing a de-identified subject ID, COVID-19 status, age in years and sex. HLA class I and class II types, where available, came from metadata supplied by the sample provider rather than from assay-based typing. Here is what the overall study found, with its caveats: The amount of clinical and demographic metadata varied by source and participant and was provided uncurated.

Collaborating institutions collected whole blood in K2EDTA tubes following their own protocols. Collaborator samples were shipped for TCRbeta analysis as frozen whole blood, isolated PBMCs, or DNA extracted from either sample type. The germline V gene supplies CDR1 KGHSH and CDR2 LQKENI. For this chain, trimming is 6 bases at the V end and 2 bases at the J end, and the number of junction bases without a gene match is 7. Counted from cysteine to phenylalanine, this CDR3 has 14 amino acids. Only the CDR3 region is kept as DNA, spanning 42 bases read in frame from base 1. Regarding this clone: The specificity of this receptor is unknown. No much larger clonotype is one base removed from it; base qualities were not supplied.

The immunoSEQ Assay, a bias-controlled multiplex PCR, was used to amplify TCRbeta CDR3 regions from genomic DNA. On the study's bioinformatics: Within the assay, amplification of reference gene primers was used to estimate how many nucleated cells each sample contained. Sequence reads were collapsed and filtered to measure the absolute abundance of every unique TCRbeta CDR3 rearrangement. For each sample, productive Simpson clonality was calculated as the square root of Simpson's diversity index over productive rearrangements. Sourced from immuneACCESS, this table was stored by TCRdb with only in-frame sequences that have V and J called. A share of the clones is absent; for the studies checked, an unresolved V gene accounts for under half, and the remainder has no known explanation. The V and J calls and clone size come from that table; D and trimming were worked out from the DNA. The sample has fewer than 85,000 clones on record, 79% of them singletons. The leading ten clones occupy roughly 29% of the sample.

The receptor was isolated from a man between 60 and 75 years old with active or convalescent COVID-19. Material for sequencing was peripheral blood. The rearrangement combines TRBV18 with TRBJ2-7, with 7 middle bases fitting TRBD2. CDR3 reads: CASSPKRGTYEQYF. The nucleotides are TGTGCCAGCTCCCCGAAGCGGGGTACCTACGAGCAGTACTTC.